The 13 T cell receptor beta chains below all came from one sample that was sequenced in a study of PD-1 blockade in mismatch repair-deficient tumors. TCRdb's copy holds only in-frame clones and misses some; the assay was immunoSEQ multiplex PCR. The table records around 110,000 clones, 65% to 80% of them present only once. The sample here was peripheral blood, taken approximately 14 months after starting pembrolizumab. These receptors were taken from an adult with mismatch repair-deficient cancer.

This rearrangement joins TRBV11-3 to TRBJ2-1; 12 bases match TRBD2. V dropped 5 bases and J dropped 9; count of bases not matched to a gene: 11. The CDR3 covers 16 residues. Germline V CDR1 and CDR2: SGHNT, YENEEA. CDR3 region: CASSQGWTSGKGEQFF. The CDR3 nucleotides are TGTGCCAGCAGCCAGGGGTGGACTAGCGGGAAGGGTGAGCAGTTCTTC.

This clone showed up just a few times. The chain employs TRBV19 and TRBJ2-2, with unresolved D. The CDR3 loop spans 14 amino acids. The germline CDR1 and CDR2 sequences are LNHDA and SQIVND (reference sequence). Trimming removed 3 bases at V and 2 bases at J, with 7 bases between. The CDR3: CASSITPNTGELFF. The CDR3 DNA sequence: TGTGCCAGTAGTATTACCCCTAACACCGGGGAGCTGTTTTTT.

The rearrangement uses TRBV6-1 and TRBJ2-2, with 7 bases matching TRBD1. V was clipped by 8 bases and J by 3 bases; unmatched bases: 9. The germline V gene has CDR1 MNHNS and CDR2 SASEGT. This CDR3 has 15 residues. CDR3: CASPRQGGYTGELFF. CDR3 DNA: TGTGCCAGCCCTCGACAGGGTGGTTACACCGGGGAGCTGTTTTTT.

Worth noting for this clone: This sample also contains other DNA sequences that code for the same CDR3. The J gene is TRBJ1-2, the V gene TRBV6-5; tentatively, D is TRBD1 (5 bases). The CDR3 length is 16 residues. CDR1 and CDR2 from the germline V gene are MNHEY and SVGAGI. The V end lost 4 bases, the J end lost 2 bases, and 17 bases lay between the germline ends. CDR3 sequence: CASSSTSGGPNYGYTF. The CDR3 DNA is TGTGCCAGCAGTTCTACATCCGGGGGACCAAACTATGGCTACACCTTC.

The chain couples TRBV29-1 to TRBJ1-2, with D unclear. The V end lost 6 bases, the J end lost 8 bases, and 13 bases lay between the germline ends. CDR1 is SQVTM, CDR2 ANQGSEA, per germline. The CDR3 consists of 11 residues. CDR3 coding DNA: TGCAGCGTCATGGGGTCCGACGGCTACACCTTC. Amino acids: CSVMGSDGYTF.

This clone appeared a single time. CDR3 DNA sequence: TGTGCCAGCAGGGCTCAGTCTGGCAATGAGCAGTTCTTC. Translated: CASRAQSGNEQFF. V and J are TRBV14 and TRBJ2-1; D uncertain. CDR1 is SGHDN and CDR2 is FVKESK in the germline V gene. V lost 6 bases to trimming and J lost 6 bases, with 12 bases between them. The CDR3 covers 13 residues.

V is TRBV5-4 and J is TRBJ2-1, with 7 bases matching TRBD2. V shed 3 bases, J shed 0 bases, and the junction held 9 bases outside the gene matches. Germline V gene sequence: CDR1 SGHNT, CDR2 YYREEE (reference sequence). This CDR3 comprises 17 residues. CDR3 protein: CASSSGRTRGSYNEQFF. The CDR3 DNA follows: TGTGCCAGCAGCTCCGGGAGGACGAGGGGCTCCTACAATGAGCAGTTCTTC.

V and J are TRBV7-2 and TRBJ1-4; D is perhaps TRBD1 (5 bases). The germline V and J ends were trimmed by 5 bases and 1 base, with 14 bases remaining between them. From germline, CDR1 is SGHTA and CDR2 FQGNSA. This CDR3 has 16 residues. The CDR3 DNA sequence: TGTGCCAGCAGCGAGGGACCGATCTTAACTAATGAAAAACTGTTTTTT. Encoded protein: CASSEGPILTNEKLFF.

This chain links TRBV4-1 with TRBJ1-5, with TRBD1 as a possible D gene (5 bases). The CDR3 spans 14 residues. The germline gives CDR1 MGHRA, CDR2 YSYEKL. Trimming took 4 bases from V and 4 from J, leaving 11 bases between them. The CDR3 here is CASSPLGANQPQHF. In DNA form, the CDR3 reads TGCGCCAGCAGCCCCCTAGGGGCAAATCAGCCCCAGCATTTT.

V and J are TRBV19 and TRBJ1-1; D perhaps matches TRBD1 (5 bases). Germline V gene data show CDR1 as LNHDA and CDR2 as SQIVND (reference sequence). The CDR3 has 14 residues. The ends were cut back, 3 bases at V and 4 bases at J, with 12 bases in the middle. The chain's CDR3 is CASSIGRVGTEAFF. The CDR3 DNA follows: TGTGCCAGTAGTATCGGCAGGGTGGGCACTGAAGCTTTCTTT.

The chain couples TRBV6-6 to TRBJ1-5; D is unclear. This CDR3 region has 15 residues. Germline V gene data show CDR1 as MNHNY and CDR2 as SVGAGI (reference sequence). Between the trimmed V and J ends, which lost 5 bases and 2 bases, there was a span of 13 bases. CDR3 sequence: CASSRTSVRNQPQHF. The CDR3 DNA reads as TGTGCCAGCAGTCGGACGAGCGTACGCAATCAGCCCCAGCATTTT.

This chain joins TRBV5-1 and TRBJ1-1; no definite D call. Per germline, CDR1 SGHRS and CDR2 YFSETQ. V was pared by 2 bases and J by 1 base, with 12 bases between. CDR3 length: 15 residues. CDR3 loop: CASSFLGEGNTEAFF. DNA of the CDR3: TGCGCCAGCAGCTTTCTCGGGGAAGGGAACACTGAAGCTTTCTTT.

The chain links TRBV19 to TRBJ2-1; the D is unclear. Per the germline V gene, CDR1 is LNHDA and CDR2 is SQIVND (reference sequence). The CDR3 is made up of 11 amino acids. The V end was cut by 5 bases, the J end by 7 bases, with 6 bases between. CDR3 amino acids: CASSVRNEQFF. Written as DNA, the CDR3 is TGTGCCAGTAGTGTGAGAAATGAGCAGTTCTTC.